The 5 T cell receptor beta chains below were found in one sample sequenced in a study of blood T cell repertoires in COVID-19. Only in-frame clones appear in the TCRdb table, and some are missing; sequencing was by immunoSEQ multiplex PCR. This table has hundreds of thousands of clones, around 83% appearing once. Sample: peripheral blood. All receptors come from a man older than 75 with acute or convalescent COVID-19.

The rearrangement uses TRBV5-1 and TRBJ1-1; possibly TRBD1 for D (6 bases). Germline loops: CDR1 SGHRS, CDR2 YFSETQ. This CDR3 region has 14 residues. Trimming removed 4 bases from V and 1 base from J, with 11 bases in between. The CDR3 DNA follows: TGCGCCAGCAGCCGTGGACAGCCGAACACTGAAGCTTTCTTT. Translating it yields CASSRGQPNTEAFF.

The CDR3 DNA reads TGTGCCAGCGAAGGTCAGGGTGACACTGAAGCTTTCTTT. Residues: CASEGQGDTEAFF. The chain employs TRBV11-3 and TRBJ1-1; a weak D match, TRBD1 (5 bases). The CDR3 loop spans 13 amino acids. CDR1 is SGHNT, CDR2 YENEEA, per germline. V was cut by 8 bases and J by 3 bases, with 13 bases left in between.

This clone appeared a single time. J is TRBJ2-1 and V is TRBV5-4; 8 bases are shared with TRBD2. Germline CDR1 reads SGHNT; CDR2 reads YYREEE (reference sequence). Unmatched junction bases numbered 5, after V lost 3 bases and J lost 0 bases. CDR3 length: 16 amino acids. Here the CDR3 DNA reads TGTGCCAGCAGCTCCCAGCGGGGGAGCTCCTACAATGAGCAGTTCTTC. It codes for CASSSQRGSSYNEQFF.

The gene calls are TRBV5-1 and TRBJ1-4; no clear D gene. The CDR3 runs 14 residues. V was cut by 1 base and J by 3 bases, with 7 bases left in between. CDR1 is SGHRS, CDR2 YFSETQ, per germline. The CDR3, as DNA: TGCGCCAGCAGCTTGACAGCCCCTAATGAAAAACTGTTTTTT. Its translation: CASSLTAPNEKLFF.

The chain has TRBV6-1 and TRBJ1-5, with 8 bases aligning to TRBD1. There are 14 residues in the CDR3. V lost 2 bases to trimming and J lost 6 bases; unmatched junction nucleotides: 3. Germline CDR1 reads MNHNS; CDR2 reads SASEGT. CDR3 loop: CASSEQGASQPQHF. As DNA, the CDR3 is TGTGCCAGCAGTGAACAGGGGGCCAGTCAGCCCCAGCATTTT.